This passage covers 27 T cell receptor beta chains from one sample sequenced in a study of shared clonotypes between healthy human individuals. Produced via immunoSEQ multiplex PCR; TCRdb's table is partial and in-frame only. This sample has millions of clones, with roughly nine tenths found just once. Sequencing was carried out using naive CD4+ T cells sorted from blood. Noted subset: CD45RA+ positively selected. Source of these receptors: a young man in good health.

Only one count was recorded for this clone. The rearrangement joins TRBV7-8 to TRBJ2-1; 8 bases agree with TRBD2. V was clipped by 5 bases and J by 6 bases; unmatched bases: 9. This CDR3 has 15 residues. From germline, CDR1 is SGHVS and CDR2 FQNEAQ. For the CDR3, the DNA is TGTGCCAGCAGCGGGGGGGTAGCGGGACTCAATGAGCAGTTCTTC. This sequence encodes CASSGGVAGLNEQFF.

This sequence joins TRBV7-8 and TRBJ2-2; 8 nucleotides agree with TRBD2. The CDR3 length is 15 residues. The J segment lost 2 bases and the V segment lost 5 bases, leaving 4 bases of the junction unmatched. CDR1 is SGHVS and CDR2 is FQNEAQ in the germline V gene. CDR3 DNA sequence: TGTGCCAGCAGCCCCCGGGGGGGCAACACCGGGGAGCTGTTTTTT. Its protein product is CASSPRGGNTGELFF.

The chain joins TRBV14 to TRBJ1-1, with 7 bases that match TRBD1. J lost 4 bases, V lost 0 bases, and 11 bases had no gene match. Germline CDR1 reads SGHDN; CDR2 reads FVKESK. This CDR3 spans 17 amino acids. Written as DNA, the CDR3 is TGTGCCAGCAGCCAAGATTGGGGCGGGGGACAGTCCACTGAAGCTTTCTTT. It is translated as CASSQDWGGGQSTEAFF.

CDR3 loop: CASSTDSYEQYF. CDR3 nucleotide sequence: TGTGCCAGCAGTACGGACAGTTACGAGCAGTACTTC. The chain employs TRBV28 and TRBJ2-5, with D perhaps matching TRBD1 (6 bases). TRBJ2-7 matches the DNA end more closely, so the J call is doubtful. CDR3 length: 12 residues. Germline V lookup: CDR1 MDHEN, CDR2 SYDVKM.

This clone was seen once. This chain joins TRBV4-3 and TRBJ2-5, with TRBD2 matching 9 bases. V lost 0 bases to trimming and J lost 5 bases; unmatched junction nucleotides: 4. The CDR3 length is 15 residues. Germline V gene data show CDR1 as LGHNA and CDR2 as YSLEER. The CDR3 bases are TGCGCCAGCAGCCAAGATCGGGCGGGAGGGGAGACCCAGTACTTC. Its protein product is CASSQDRAGGETQYF.

This clone appeared once. CDR3 nucleotides: TGTGCTAGTGGGGCCCAAGGGGGTCGCTATGGCTACACCTTC. Its translation is CASGAQGGRYGYTF. The V gene is TRBV12-5, the J gene TRBJ1-2, with D possibly being TRBD1 (6 bases). The CDR3 length is 14 residues. Germline V gene sequence: CDR1 LGHNT, CDR2 FRNRAP. V lost 6 bases to trimming and J lost 4 bases, with 15 bases between them.

This chain connects TRBV4-3 to TRBJ2-1, with D unclear. Germline V gene sequence: CDR1 LGHNA, CDR2 YSLEER. The ends were cut back, 0 bases at V and 3 bases at J, with 12 bases in the middle. The CDR3 consists of 16 residues. CDR3 coding DNA: TGCGCCAGCAGCCAAGACGCCGCGAAGCGCTACAATGAGCAGTTCTTC. It yields the protein CASSQDAAKRYNEQFF.

This clone appeared a single time. The chain joins TRBV7-3 to TRBJ2-3; 8 bases line up with TRBD1. There are 16 residues in the CDR3. V dropped 2 bases and J dropped 0; count of bases not matched to a gene: 4. Per the germline V gene, CDR1 is SGHTA and CDR2 is FQGTGA. The CDR3, as DNA: TGTGCCAGCAGCTTAGGGCGGACAGGGAGCACAGATACGCAGTATTTT. This translates into CASSLGRTGSTDTQYF.

This chain links TRBV14 with TRBJ2-7; 12 nucleotides match TRBD1. Trimming cost V 4 bases and J 5 bases; bases outside gene matches: 9. The CDR3 loop spans 16 amino acids. CDR1 is SGHDN and CDR2 is FVKESK in the germline V gene. This CDR3 reads CASSPLGDRGLNEQYF. CDR3 sequence (DNA): TGTGCCAGCAGCCCGTTGGGGGACAGGGGGCTCAACGAGCAGTACTTC.

J is TRBJ1-1 and V is TRBV5-6, with a tentative D call TRBD1 (5 bases). Deletions cut 3 bases from V and 6 bases from J, with 9 bases between. Looked up from germline, CDR1 is SGHDT and CDR2 is YYEEEE. The CDR3 is 12 amino acids. The DNA for the CDR3 is TGTGCCAGCAGCTGGGGCAATTCTGAAGCTTTCTTT. Protein sequence: CASSWGNSEAFF.

The genes are TRBV6-4 and TRBJ2-1; 9 bases are shared with TRBD1. This CDR3 is 15 amino acids long. The ends lost 8 bases at V and 4 bases at J; junction bases unmatched: 9. Per germline, CDR1 MRHNA and CDR2 SNTAGT. The CDR3 nucleotides read TGTGCCAGCGGACCGGGACAGGGCCTATACAATGAGCAGTTCTTC. This sequence encodes CASGPGQGLYNEQFF.

The chain combines TRBV7-2 with TRBJ2-4; no firm D call. Looked up from germline, CDR1 is SGHTA and CDR2 is FQGNSA. Trimming removed 5 bases at V and 1 base at J, with 12 bases between. CDR3 length equals 15 residues. The CDR3 nucleotides read TGTGCCAGCAGCCGCGAAGGGATGGCCAAAAACATTCAGTACTTC. Translated: CASSREGMAKNIQYF.

This chain joins TRBV6-7 and TRBJ2-5; 10 bases agree with TRBD2. TRBV6-7 is known as an ORF, though its function is uncertain. The CDR3 sequence is 15 residues long. V shed 7 bases and J 7 bases; nucleotides not matched to a gene: 12. In DNA, the CDR3 is TGTGCCAGCAAGGGAGGACTAGCGGCCTGGTTGACCCAGTACTTC. Its protein is CASKGGLAAWLTQYF.

The chain combines TRBV6-5 with TRBJ2-1; 11 positions agree with TRBD1. The CDR3 sequence is 15 residues long. Germline V gene lookup returns CDR1 MNHEY and CDR2 SVGAGI. J lost 7 bases, V lost 4 bases, and 6 bases had no gene match. This chain's CDR3 is CASSSGQGAWNEQFF. For the CDR3, the DNA is TGTGCCAGCAGTTCTGGACAGGGGGCCTGGAATGAGCAGTTCTTC.

In its sample, this clone was seen once. Other DNA sequences of this sample code for an identical CDR3. The V gene is TRBV18, the J gene TRBJ2-3; 13 nucleotides agree with TRBD2. With 4 bases clipped from V and 5 bases from J, the junction kept 6 bases outside the gene matches. Germline V CDR1 and CDR2: KGHSH, LQKENI. CDR3 size: 16 residues. The CDR3, as DNA: TGTGCCAGCTCACTCAGGACTAGCGGGAGTGGAGATACGCAGTATTTT. Its translation is CASSLRTSGSGDTQYF.

This rearrangement joins TRBV5-1 to TRBJ1-4; no definite D call. V lost 0 bases to trimming and J lost 2 bases, with 14 bases between them. The germline V gene encodes CDR1 SGHRS and CDR2 YFSETQ. The CDR3 spans 17 residues. The CDR3 sequence is CASSLVGDLATNEKLFF. The CDR3, as DNA: TGCGCCAGCAGCTTGGTCGGGGATTTAGCCACTAATGAAAAACTGTTTTTT.

CDR3 DNA: TGTGCCAGCGGGCTAGCGTTGAACACCGGGGAGCTGTTTTTT. Residues: CASGLALNTGELFF. This chain uses TRBV6-1 with TRBJ2-2, with D perhaps matching TRBD2 (6 bases). In germline, CDR1 is MNHNS, CDR2 SASEGT. CDR3 length: 14 residues. V lost 8 bases, J lost 1 base, and 11 bases lay in between.

The rearrangement links TRBV5-6 to TRBJ2-7, with 8 positions matching TRBD1. V lost 4 bases, J lost 7 bases, and 10 bases stayed unmatched. Germline assignment: CDR1 SGHDT and CDR2 YYEEEE. The CDR3 runs to 14 residues. The DNA for the CDR3 is TGTGCCAGCAGCCGACCGGGACAGGCGAGGGAGCAGTACTTC. It specifies CASSRPGQAREQYF. Using reference TRBV5-6 and TRBJ2-7 for the parts outside the CDR3, the full variable domain is DAGVTQSPTHLIKTRGQQVTLRCSPKSGHDTVSWYQQALGQGPQFIFQYYEEEERQRGNFPDRFSGHQFPNYSSELNVNALLLGDSALYLCASSRPGQAREQYFGPGTRLTVT.

The chain recombines TRBV21-1 with TRBJ2-7; the table gives TRBD2 as D, unverified against the DNA. TRBV21-1 is a documented pseudogene. The CDR3 has 13 amino acids. In DNA form, the CDR3 reads TGTGCCAGCACACGGGGGGGCCTCTACGAGCAGTACTTC. Translating it yields CASTRGGLYEQYF.

The chain combines TRBV2 with TRBJ2-7; D not certain. CDR3 length: 13 amino acids. Per the germline V gene, CDR1 is SNHLY and CDR2 is FYNNEI. V shed 4 bases and J shed 7 bases, with 14 bases lying between them. CDR3 amino acids: CASSVGPTGEQYF. The DNA of the CDR3 is TGTGCCAGCAGTGTAGGACCAACTGGGGAGCAGTACTTC.

This chain connects TRBV4-3 to TRBJ2-1; 7 nucleotides line up with TRBD1. CDR3 length equals 14 residues. V was pared by 0 bases and J by 8 bases, with 4 bases of the junction left unmatched. Germline V gene sequence: CDR1 LGHNA, CDR2 YSLEER. CDR3 in amino acids: CASSQEGRGYEQFF. CDR3 nucleotides: TGCGCCAGCAGCCAAGAAGGCAGGGGGTATGAGCAGTTCTTC.

This clone was observed a single time. The J gene is TRBJ2-5, the V gene TRBV6-5, with D hard to call. V was shortened by 6 bases and J by 5 bases, with 13 bases between the two germline ends. CDR3 length: 13 amino acids. Per the germline V gene, CDR1 is MNHEY and CDR2 is SVGAGI. The CDR3 sequence: CASRFLSTETQYF. The CDR3 DNA sequence: TGTGCCAGCAGGTTTTTGAGTACGGAGACCCAGTACTTC.

Here the CDR3 reads CATSRDLGGTNYEKLFF. As DNA, the CDR3 is TGTGCCACCAGCAGAGATTTAGGTGGGACAAATTATGAAAAACTGTTTTTT. The chain carries TRBV15 and TRBJ1-4; D perhaps matches TRBD1 (6 bases). The germline V gene has CDR1 LNHNV and CDR2 YYDKDF (reference sequence). This CDR3 has 17 amino acids. With 0 bases removed from V and 6 bases from J, the gap between germline ends came to 17 bases.

CDR3 in DNA: TGTGCCTGGGCTCGGGGGGCAGATACGCAGTATTTT. It is translated as CAWARGADTQYF. J is TRBJ2-3 and V is TRBV30; the match to TRBD2 covers 7 bases. CDR1 is GTSNPN, CDR2 SVGIG, per germline (reference sequence). CDR3 length: 12 residues. V was clipped by 5 bases and J by 4 bases; unmatched bases: 3.

V usage is TRBV6-6 and J usage is TRBJ2-7, with 7 bases that match TRBD2. The germline gives CDR1 MNHNY, CDR2 SVGAGI (reference sequence). V was clipped by 8 bases and J by 5 bases; unmatched bases: 3. CDR3 length: 11 residues. The CDR3 loop is CASSGRDEQYF. The CDR3 DNA is TGTGCCAGCTCAGGGAGGGACGAGCAGTACTTC.

The V and J genes are TRBV6-9 and TRBJ2-7, with 8 bases fitting TRBD2. The junction had 6 bases not matched to a gene; V was cut back by 5 bases and J by 6 bases. CDR3 length: 13 amino acids. Germline V gives CDR1 MNHGY, CDR2 SVAAGI. CDR3 bases: TGTGCCAGCAGTCCCACTCTAGCGGGCGAGCAGTACTTC. Protein product: CASSPTLAGEQYF.

The gene calls are TRBV9 and TRBJ1-6, with D unresolved. The CDR3 length is 15 residues. Germline loops: CDR1 SGDLS, CDR2 YYNGEE. With 0 bases removed from V and 10 bases from J, the gap between germline ends came to 14 bases. The DNA for the CDR3 is TGTGCCAGCAGCGTAGTGGCAGGAGAGCGATCACCCCTCCACTTT. Translated: CASSVVAGERSPLHF.